This T cell receptor (beta chain) was profiled in a study of T cell responses to AZD1222 COVID-19 vaccine. Whole-study context: Pooling was applied to second doses at about 4 or about 12 weeks.

On this clone itself: Its antigen is not identified.

Overall study results and limits: At 160-218 and 743-854, vaccine-associated CD4 TCRs were dominant, and they spanned spike. Clonal diversity was possibly underestimated, and the donors were mostly white British, with more females.

Germline V CDR1 and CDR2: SGDLS, YYNGEE. The CDR3 runs 16 residues. V was shortened by 4 bases and J by 6 bases, with 20 bases between the two germline ends. Repertoires were generated with immunoSEQ multiplex PCR, while TCRdb's copy carries only in-frame clones and drops some. This sample yields 150,000 to 160,000 clones, of which 90% are seen a single time; about 1.7% belongs to the top ten. The receptor was derived from an adult in good health. Sequencing was performed on peripheral blood, taken on day 0 of AZD1222 vaccination. The chain is built from TRBV9 and TRBJ2-1, with D uncertain. Here the CDR3 DNA reads TGTGCCAGCAGCCTTAGACGAATGGGAAGAGTCAATGAGCAGTTCTTC. Translation: CASSLRRMGRVNEQFF.